This T cell receptor beta chain was obtained from a study of control samples from healthy donors and cancer patients (dated by TCRdb to 2019 to 2021). Comments on this clone: Its antigen is not yet known. There are no base qualities to consult, and no much larger clone falls within one base.

The library relied on the immunoSEQ multiplex PCR assay. Here the immuneACCESS table is served through TCRdb, limited to in-frame sequences with V and J called. Missing clones are a known gap in these copies; in checked studies unresolved V genes cover under half, and the rest lacks a known reason. Present in this sample are 100,000 to 150,000 clones, roughly nine tenths of which were seen just once. The ten largest account for about 7.9% of the sample. From the germline V gene, CDR1 is LGHNA and CDR2 is YNFKEQ. V loses 3 bases of germline sequence and J loses 6 bases, and the interval between the two ends is 5 bases. From cysteine to phenylalanine, the CDR3 is 11 amino acids long. The entry retains the CDR3 DNA only, 33 bases that are in frame from base 1.

The TCR originated in a man between 45 and 60 years old with head and neck cancer. The specimen was PBMCs. The chain couples TRBV4-2 to TRBJ1-2; TRBD1 might be the D gene, on 5 matching bases. The base sequence is TGTGCCAGCAGCCAGGGACATGGCTACACCTTC. It specifies CASSQGHGYTF.